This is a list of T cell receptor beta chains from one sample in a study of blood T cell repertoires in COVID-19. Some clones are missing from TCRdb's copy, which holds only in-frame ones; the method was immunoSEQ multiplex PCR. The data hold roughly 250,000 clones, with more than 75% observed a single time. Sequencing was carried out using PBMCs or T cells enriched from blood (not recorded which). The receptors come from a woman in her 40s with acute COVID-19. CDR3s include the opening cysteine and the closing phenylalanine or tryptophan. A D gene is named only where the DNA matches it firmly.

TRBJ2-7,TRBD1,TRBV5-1,TGCGCCAGCAGCTTGGATGCGACAGGGAAAACGTACGAGCAGTACTTC,CASSLDATGKTYEQYF
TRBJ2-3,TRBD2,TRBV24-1,TGTGCCACCAGTCCGGGAGGGATAGATACGCAGTATTTT,CATSPGGIDTQYF
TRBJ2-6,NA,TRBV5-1,TGCGCCAGCAGCTTGAGCGGCTCTGGGGCCAACGTCCTGACTTTC,CASSLSGSGANVLTF
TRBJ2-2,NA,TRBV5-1,TGCGCCAGCAGCTTGTATACAGGAAACACCGGGGAGCTGTTTTTT,CASSLYTGNTGELFF
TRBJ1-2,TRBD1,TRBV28,TGTGCCAGCAGTCCATCCGGGACAGCCTCACAATATGGCTACACCTTC,CASSPSGTASQYGYTF
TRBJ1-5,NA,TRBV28,TGTGCCAGCAGGCTAGAGGGTCGGCTCAATCAGCCCCAGCATTTT,CASRLEGRLNQPQHF
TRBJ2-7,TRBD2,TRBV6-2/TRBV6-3,TGTGCCAGCAGTTACACCTCTAGCGGGCTCGGGGAGCAGTACTTC,CASSYTSSGLGEQYF
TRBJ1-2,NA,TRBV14,TGTGCCAGCAGCCAGGAGGCGGCGGGGCCGGCCAGAGCTAACTATGGCTACACCTTC,CASSQEAAGPARANYGYTF
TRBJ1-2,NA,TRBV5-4,TGTGCCAGCAGCCCTGACACCTCCTATGGCTACACCTTC,CASSPDTSYGYTF
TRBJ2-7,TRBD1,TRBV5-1,TGCGCCAGCAGCTTGAGGGACAGGGGGCATCGCGAGCAGTACTTC,CASSLRDRGHREQYF
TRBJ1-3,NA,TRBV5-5,TGTGCCAGCAGCTTGGGAGGGTCAACCTCTGGAAACACCATATATTTT,CASSLGGSTSGNTIYF